One sample yielded the 19 T cell receptor beta chains listed below, sequenced in a study of shared clonotypes between healthy human individuals. TCRdb keeps only in-frame clones here, not all; method: immunoSEQ multiplex PCR. The table records a few million clones, roughly 92% of them present only once. The sample consisted of naive CD4+ T cells from PBMCs. Subset reported: CD45RA+ positively selected. These receptor sequences come from a man between 18 and 35 years old in good health. Some clones in this sample may be carry-over from other donors' samples.

This clone came up once. J is TRBJ2-2 and V is TRBV11-3; the match to TRBD2 covers 12 bases. The CDR3 runs 17 residues. The trim removed 1 base at V and 4 bases at J, leaving 4 bases unmatched. Germline V gives CDR1 SGHNT, CDR2 YENEEA. CDR3 DNA sequence: TGTGCCAGCAGCTTAGCCCTAGCGGGAGGGGGCACCGGGGAGCTGTTTTTT. This sequence encodes CASSLALAGGGTGELFF.

This clone was seen only once. V gene TRBV15 combines with J gene TRBJ2-4, with unresolved D. Germline CDR1 LNHNV, CDR2 YYDKDF (reference sequence). The CDR3 length is 18 residues. V was pared by 0 bases and J by 0 bases, with 15 bases between. The CDR3 nucleotides read TGTGCCACCAGCAGAGATCACGTCCAGGAACTAGCCAAAAACATTCAGTACTTC. Protein product: CATSRDHVQELAKNIQYF.

The sample holds one count of this clone. The genes are TRBV5-1 and TRBJ1-2, with D tentatively TRBD1 (5 bases). This CDR3 is built from 14 residues. Between the trimmed V and J ends, which lost 5 bases and 4 bases, there was a span of 15 bases. Germline CDR1 reads SGHRS; CDR2 reads YFSETQ. Here the CDR3 reads CASRPTAPFYGYTF. Written as DNA, the CDR3 is TGCGCCAGCAGACCGACAGCTCCTTTCTATGGCTACACCTTC.

This sequence joins TRBV5-4 and TRBJ2-7; D gene unclear. The CDR3 has 15 amino acids. V dropped 0 bases and J dropped 5 bases, with 15 bases sitting between them. Germline CDR1 and CDR2: SGHNT and YYREEE (reference sequence). The DNA for the CDR3 is TGTGCCAGCAGCTTGGCCCAGGCGTGGGCGGACGAGCAGTACTTC. Protein: CASSLAQAWADEQYF. The full variable domain, its missing parts supplied by reference TRBV5-4 and TRBJ2-7, is ETGVTQSPTHLIKTRGQQVTLRCSSQSGHNTVSWYQQALGQGPQFIFQYYREEENGRGNFPPRFSGLQFPNYSSELNVNALELDDSALYLCASSLAQAWADEQYFGPGTRLTVT.

This clone was seen more than once but under ten times. The rearrangement uses TRBV2 and TRBJ2-1; a possible D gene is TRBD2 (5 bases). Germline CDR1 reads SNHLY; CDR2 reads FYNNEI. V was trimmed by 4 bases and J by 4 bases, leaving 11 bases between them. The CDR3 is 14 amino acids. CDR3: CASSGLLRYNEQFF. In DNA form, the CDR3 reads TGTGCCAGCAGTGGACTACTCCGTTACAATGAGCAGTTCTTC.

The table lists this clone with a count of one. The chain employs TRBV25-1 and TRBJ1-1; perhaps TRBD1 as D (6 bases). Trimming stripped 4 bases from V and 3 bases from J, with 12 bases between. Germline V gene data show CDR1 as MGHDK and CDR2 as SYGVNS. CDR3 length: 14 residues. The CDR3 protein is CASSGTGGHTEAFF. The CDR3 nucleotides read TGTGCCAGCAGTGGGACCGGGGGGCACACTGAAGCTTTCTTT.

This chain connects TRBV5-6 to TRBJ2-5; D unresolved. CDR3 length equals 13 residues. Between the trimmed V and J ends, which lost 2 bases and 3 bases, there was a span of 8 bases. Germline V CDR1 and CDR2: SGHDT, YYEEEE. In DNA, the CDR3 is TGTGCCAGCAGCTTAGGCACGAAAGAGACCCAGTACTTC. This encodes CASSLGTKETQYF.

Comment on this clone: Distinct nucleotide sequences in the sample also encode this CDR3. The genes are TRBV18 and TRBJ1-2; the match to TRBD1 covers 8 bases. Germline CDR1 is KGHSH and CDR2 is LQKENI. With 3 bases clipped from V and 6 bases from J, the junction kept 3 bases outside the gene matches. The CDR3 covers 13 residues. CDR3 coding DNA: TGTGCCAGCTCACCCACAGGGGGGGATGGCTACACCTTC. This encodes CASSPTGGDGYTF.

In its sample, this clone was seen a few times. J is TRBJ1-3 and V is TRBV9, with unresolved D. The germline V gene encodes CDR1 SGDLS and CDR2 YYNGEE. The CDR3 length is 17 residues. Trimming stripped 1 base from V and 5 bases from J, with 19 bases between. The CDR3 bases are TGTGCCAGCAGCGTACGAGCGAACAGTTCGCCGAGAAACACCATATATTTT. It translates to CASSVRANSSPRNTIYF.

The rearrangement uses TRBV11-2 and TRBJ2-5; D may be TRBD1 (6 bases). The ends were cut back, 5 bases at V and 4 bases at J, with 17 bases in the middle. The germline gives CDR1 SGHAT, CDR2 FQNNGV. The CDR3 spans 15 residues. The chain's CDR3 is CASSPTGTRRETQYF. As DNA, the CDR3 is TGTGCCAGCAGCCCCACCGGGACACGTCGAGAGACCCAGTACTTC.

The V call is TRBV7-3, the J call TRBJ2-1, with 13 bases lining up with TRBD2. The CDR3 runs to 15 residues. Germline V CDR1 and CDR2: SGHTA, FQGTGA. Unmatched junction bases numbered 4, after V lost 2 bases and J lost 9 bases. The CDR3 coding sequence is TGTGCCAGCAGCTTAGGACTAGCGGGAGTCACTGAGCAGTTCTTC. Translated: CASSLGLAGVTEQFF.

J is TRBJ2-2 and V is TRBV18, with a weak D call TRBD1 (7 bases). V was trimmed by 3 bases and J by 2 bases, leaving 13 bases between them. This CDR3 comprises 16 residues. Germline V gives CDR1 KGHSH, CDR2 LQKENI. The CDR3 region has the DNA TGTGCCAGCTCACCCCAGGGGGGACGAAACACCGGGGAGCTGTTTTTT. Translated: CASSPQGGRNTGELFF.

This clone was counted once. Additional DNA sequences in this sample encode the identical CDR3. The chain recombines TRBV5-1 with TRBJ1-1; no clear D gene. The germline V and J ends were trimmed by 0 bases and 3 bases, with 9 bases remaining between them. The CDR3 has 14 amino acids. Germline CDR1 SGHRS, CDR2 YFSETQ. The CDR3 loop reads CASSLGGWDTEAFF. The CDR3 bases are TGCGCCAGCAGCTTGGGCGGTTGGGACACTGAAGCTTTCTTT.

CDR3 DNA sequence: TGTGCCAGCAGTACCGGAAACACCATATATTTT. Its translation: CASSTGNTIYF. The chain employs TRBV6-6 and TRBJ1-3; D remains unclear. The CDR3 has 11 amino acids. Trimming removed 5 bases at V and 4 bases at J, with 3 bases between. Germline loops: CDR1 MNHNY, CDR2 SVGAGI (reference sequence).

The chain uses TRBV5-1 and TRBJ2-7; 9 positions agree with TRBD1. The CDR3 extends over 14 amino acids. Germline CDR1 reads SGHRS; CDR2 reads YFSETQ. The V gene end was trimmed by 1 base and the J gene end by 3 bases; junction bases not matched to a gene: 2. CDR3 coding DNA: TGCGCCAGCAGCTTGTGGGGACAGGGCTACGAGCAGTACTTC. This gives the protein CASSLWGQGYEQYF.

V and J are TRBV7-3 and TRBJ2-7, with 8 positions matching TRBD2. The J segment lost 3 bases and the V segment lost 3 bases, leaving 7 bases of the junction unmatched. Per the germline V gene, CDR1 is SGHTA and CDR2 is FQGTGA. CDR3 length: 15 amino acids. CDR3 bases: TGTGCCAGCAGCTTGAGCGTAGCGGGAAACTACGAGCAGTACTTC. Translating gives CASSLSVAGNYEQYF. The full variable domain, completed using reference TRBV7-3 and TRBJ2-7, is GAGVSQTPSNKVTEKGKYVELRCDPISGHTALYWYRQSLGQGPEFLIYFQGTGAADDSGLPNDRFFAVRPEGSVSTLKIQRTERGDSAVYLCASSLSVAGNYEQYFGPGTRLTVT.

The rearrangement uses TRBV5-6 and TRBJ2-1, with D maybe TRBD2 (6 bases). Trimming removed 4 bases from V and 9 bases from J, with 11 bases in between. The length of the CDR3 is 12 residues. CDR1 and CDR2 (germline): SGHDT, YYEEEE. CDR3 nucleotides: TGTGCCAGCAGCCGCGGGGTGGGTGAGCAGTTCTTC. Translated: CASSRGVGEQFF.

The chain links TRBV5-5 to TRBJ1-4; TRBD1 is a possible D gene (5 bases). There are 15 residues in the CDR3. From germline, CDR1 is SGHKS and CDR2 YYEKEE (reference sequence). Trimming left V 3 bases short and J 8 bases short, with 17 bases between. DNA for the CDR3: TGTGCCAGCAGCTCAAGTCAGGGAAGAGCGGAAAAACTGTTTTTT. Protein product: CASSSSQGRAEKLFF.

This chain connects TRBV7-2 to TRBJ1-3; possibly TRBD1 for D (5 bases). The germline gives CDR1 SGHTA, CDR2 FQGNSA. V gave up 4 bases and J gave up 3 bases, with 13 bases separating them. The CDR3 sequence is 15 residues long. For the CDR3, the DNA is TGTGCCAGCAGCTCCCAGAGGGGTCTTGGAAACACCATATATTTT. It translates to CASSSQRGLGNTIYF.